This T cell receptor beta chain comes out of a study of tumor and adjacent non-tumor tissue in lung cancer. The CDR3 loop spans 16 amino acids. Germline loops: CDR1 SGHRS, CDR2 YFSETQ. This clonotype was detected only a few times. This CDR3 fails to terminate in the conserved phenylalanine or tryptophan, so it likely reflects a read error. Three rounds of nested PCR, following a modified ARM-PCR protocol, produced the TCRbeta library. TCRdb itself ran the multiplex PCR reads through MiXCR, one entry per CDR3 protein. Of some 47,000 distinct CDR3 sequences listed, roughly two thirds are singletons. No cell sorting was done before RNA was extracted from the tissue. The normal lung tissue was taken more than 3 cm from the tumor edge.

The sequence was obtained from a woman between 35 and 50 years old with non-small cell lung cancer. Sequences were obtained from distant non-tumor lung tissue. J is TRBJ2-6 and V is TRBV5-1; a weak D match, TRBD1 (5 bases). CDR3 residues: CASSNRQFSGANILTL. The CDR3, as DNA: TGCGCCAGCTCTAACCGACAGTTCTCTGGGGCCAACATCCTGACTCTC.